The 11 T cell receptor beta chains presented below share a single source sample, sequenced in a study of quantifying T cell responses using KT2 cells (dated by TCRdb to the late 2010s). In the study overall: RNA was DNase-treated and reverse transcribed with TCR alpha and beta constant-region primers, mostly using SuperScript III.

The library was built by means of UMI-ligation and nested PCR. The instrument was an Illumina MiSeq. Using T4 RNA ligase 1, a single-stranded oligonucleotide bearing the Illumina SP2 sequence plus a UMI was ligated onto the 3' end of the cDNA. PCR1 was run for roughly 4 cycles (98 degrees C for 15 s, 69 degrees C for 30 s, 72 degrees C for 40 s), and an equimolar mix of RC1.1 and RC1.2, covering TRBC1 and TRBC2, was used as the beta primer. TCRdb trimmed public reads at Q25 via fastp, called clones via MiXCR and kept in-frame beta chains. Identical CDR3 proteins give one entry, which carries the most common genes and DNA. The sample contains over 35,000 distinct CDR3 sequences, about a sixth of them found a single time. Less than 50% of the sample is in the top ten clones. Sequenced: PBMCs spiked with cells of the T cell clone KT2. All receptors come from a human donor.

Only a few counts were recorded for this clonotype. The J gene is TRBJ1-2, the V gene TRBV12-3 or TRBV12-4; D ambiguous. The V end was cut by 5 bases, the J end by 4 bases, with 17 bases between. The CDR3 contains 15 residues. CDR3 nucleotide sequence: TGTGCCAGCAGTGACCGAAGAACATCTCTCTATGGCTACACCTTC. This translates into CASSDRRTSLYGYTF.

This clonotype was seen more than once but under ten times. The gene calls are TRBV12-3 or TRBV12-4 and TRBJ1-5; weak D call: TRBD1 (6 bases). Deletions cut 5 bases from V and 2 bases from J, with 13 bases between. The CDR3 has 15 amino acids. CDR3 region: CASSPRTAGNQPQHF. CDR3 bases: TGTGCCAGCAGTCCCCGGACAGCCGGCAATCAGCCCCAGCATTTT.

This clonotype occurred a few times. The chain uses TRBV5-6 and TRBJ2-7, with TRBD2 matching 8 bases. CDR1 and CDR2 (germline): SGHDT, YYEEEE. CDR3 size: 13 residues. With V trimmed by 5 bases and J by 9 bases, 10 bases remained unmatched. The CDR3 loop is CASSSGLGARQYF. DNA of the CDR3: TGTGCCAGCAGTTCGGGACTAGGGGCCCGGCAGTACTTC.

The rearrangement joins TRBV20-1 to TRBJ1-6; D gene unclear. V shed 5 bases and J shed 6 bases, with 14 bases lying between them. This CDR3 region has 14 residues. CDR1 DFQATT and CDR2 SNEGSKA come from the germline V gene (reference sequence). For the CDR3, the DNA is TGCAGTGCTCGTAGTCCGGGGTCTAATTCACCCCTCCACTTT. This gives the protein CSARSPGSNSPLHF.

This clonotype showed up just a few times. The chain employs TRBV29-1 and TRBJ2-1; D might be TRBD2 (5 bases). The CDR3 covers 13 residues. The V end lost 4 bases, the J end lost 9 bases, and 16 bases lay between the germline ends. Germline-derived CDR1 and CDR2 are SQVTM and ANQGSEA. This CDR3 is CSVVLVYRIEQFF. CDR3 nucleotide sequence: TGCAGCGTTGTACTAGTATATAGGATTGAGCAGTTCTTC.

This clonotype has a count of ten or more. This chain links TRBV18 with TRBJ2-3, with TRBD2 matching 11 bases. V was pared by 4 bases and J by 2 bases, with 5 bases of the junction left unmatched. Germline lookup yields CDR1 KGHSH and CDR2 LQKENI. This CDR3 spans 16 amino acids. CDR3 loop: CASSLGTSGNTDTQYF. For the CDR3, the DNA is TGTGCCAGCTCACTTGGGACTAGCGGTAACACAGATACGCAGTATTTT. The entire variable domain, with the rest obtained from reference TRBV18 and TRBJ2-3, is as follows: NAGVMQNPRHLVRRRGQEARLRCSPMKGHSHVYWYRQLPEEGLKFMVYLQKENIIDESGMPKERFSAEFPKEGPSILRIQQVVRGDSAAYFCASSLGTSGNTDTQYFGPGTRLTVL.

This clonotype was recorded a few times. The chain couples TRBV21-1 to TRBJ2-7; no check of the table's D call, TRBD1, against the DNA was made. TRBV21-1 is a pseudogene segment. The CDR3 contains 15 residues. CDR3 residues: CASSKEGGTSYEQYF. DNA for the CDR3: TGTGCCAGCAGCAAAGAGGGCGGGACCTCCTACGAGCAGTACTTC.

The genes are TRBV6-6 and TRBJ2-7; D remains ambiguous. There are 15 residues in the CDR3. The V and J ends lost 4 bases and 0 bases respectively, with 13 bases between them. Germline V gene sequence: CDR1 MNHNY, CDR2 SVGAGI (reference sequence). The CDR3 protein is CASSSQGISSYEQYF. CDR3 sequence (DNA): TGTGCCAGCAGTTCGCAAGGGATAAGCTCCTACGAGCAGTACTTC.

The chain carries TRBV30 and TRBJ2-7; D is uncertain. CDR1 and CDR2 (germline): GTSNPN, SVGIG (reference sequence). Deletions cut 5 bases from V and 3 bases from J, with 5 bases between. This CDR3 is 10 amino acids long. For the CDR3, the DNA is TGTGCCTGGGGCAACTACGAGCAGTACTTC. Protein product: CAWGNYEQYF.

The rearrangement links TRBV2 to TRBJ2-3; D gene ambiguous. V was cut by 0 bases and J by 2 bases, with 9 bases left in between. CDR1 and CDR2 (germline): SNHLY, FYNNEI. CDR3 size: 15 residues. Here the CDR3 DNA reads TGTGCCAGCAGTGAAGCGCTTCTCATCACAGATACGCAGTATTTT. Its protein is CASSEALLITDTQYF.

The sample holds a few counts of this clonotype. CDR3 nucleotide sequence: TGTGCCAGTAGTACAGACACTAGCTCCTACGAGCAGTACTTC. As protein: CASSTDTSSYEQYF. The chain is built from TRBV19 and TRBJ2-7; perhaps TRBD2 as D (5 bases). CDR1 is LNHDA and CDR2 is SQIVND in the germline V gene (reference sequence). The V gene lost 4 bases and the J gene lost 0 bases, with 10 bases spanning the gap. The CDR3 contains 14 residues.